This T cell receptor beta chain was captured by sequencing in a study of blood T cells in healthy people across ages. Points from the study as a whole: Whereas aged donors had fewer naive CD4+ cells, long-lived donors had more of them and higher diversity.

There are a few counts of this clonotype. No antigen is known for it. The CDR3 spans 15 residues. V was cut by 2 bases and J by 5 bases, with 15 bases left in between. The germline gives CDR1 SGHTA, CDR2 FQGNSA. Primed by a sample-barcoded 5' primer and a J-beta primer mix, a second PCR proceeded for roughly 6 to 12 cycles. TCRdb reanalysed the 5' RACE reads using MiXCR and keeps one entry per CDR3 protein. This table holds over 1,500,000 distinct CDR3 sequences, about 50% found once. J is TRBJ2-5 and V is TRBV7-2; D is ambiguous. Specimen: blood. The TCR originated in a woman in her forties in good health. CDR3 DNA sequence: TGTGCCAGCAGCTTACTTACATGGGGTGGGGAGACCCAGTACTTC. Amino acid sequence: CASSLLTWGGETQYF.